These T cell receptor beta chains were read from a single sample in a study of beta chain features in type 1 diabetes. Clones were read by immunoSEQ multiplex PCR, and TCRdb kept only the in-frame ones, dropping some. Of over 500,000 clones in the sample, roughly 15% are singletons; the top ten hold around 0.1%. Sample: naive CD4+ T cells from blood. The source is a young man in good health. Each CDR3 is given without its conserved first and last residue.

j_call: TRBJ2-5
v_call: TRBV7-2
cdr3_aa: ASSLDRSGETQY

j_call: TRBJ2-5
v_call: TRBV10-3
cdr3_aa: AISESPGGQKTQY

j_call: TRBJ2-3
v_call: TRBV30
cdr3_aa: AWSVKGDTQY

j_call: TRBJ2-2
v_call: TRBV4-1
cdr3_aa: ASSPRTGELF

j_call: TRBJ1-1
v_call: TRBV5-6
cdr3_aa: ASSRQGGNTEAF

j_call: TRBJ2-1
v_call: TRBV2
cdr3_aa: ASSSDKATYNEQF

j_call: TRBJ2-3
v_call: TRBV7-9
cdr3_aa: ASSLATPTRTTQY

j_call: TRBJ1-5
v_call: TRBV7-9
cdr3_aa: ASSRQGENQPQH

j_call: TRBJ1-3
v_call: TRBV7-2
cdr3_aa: ASSPALSGNTIY

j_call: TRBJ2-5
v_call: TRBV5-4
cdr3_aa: ASSLAGTYRGTQY

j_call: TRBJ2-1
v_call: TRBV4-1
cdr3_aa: ASSRRGEQF

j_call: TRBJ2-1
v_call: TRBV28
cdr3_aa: ASSLGTVPYNEQF

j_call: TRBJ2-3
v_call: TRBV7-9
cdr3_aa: ASSLADTQY

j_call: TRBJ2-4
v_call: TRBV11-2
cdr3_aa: ASSLEGTGKNIQY

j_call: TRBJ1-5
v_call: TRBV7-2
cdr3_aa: ASSPEGVQPQH

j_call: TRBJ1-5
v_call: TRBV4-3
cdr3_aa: ASSQDVTEHQPQH

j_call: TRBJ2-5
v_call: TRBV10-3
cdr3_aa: AIREAGQETQY

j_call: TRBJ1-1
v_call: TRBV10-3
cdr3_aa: AMRQGLNTEAF

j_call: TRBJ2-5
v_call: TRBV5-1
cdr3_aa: ASSLEASAETQY

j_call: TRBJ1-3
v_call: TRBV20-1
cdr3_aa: SATHDTIY

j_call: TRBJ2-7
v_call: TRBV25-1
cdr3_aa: ASSQGGYEQY

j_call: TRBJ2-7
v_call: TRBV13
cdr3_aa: ASSRLPYEQY

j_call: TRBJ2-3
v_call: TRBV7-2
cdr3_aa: ASSLKDTQY

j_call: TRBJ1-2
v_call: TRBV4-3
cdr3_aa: ASSQGDRETNGYT

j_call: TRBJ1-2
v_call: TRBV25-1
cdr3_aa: ASSERSGEHYGYT

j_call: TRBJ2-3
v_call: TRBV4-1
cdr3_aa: ASSAREGAMDTQY

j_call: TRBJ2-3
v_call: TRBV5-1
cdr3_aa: ASSLEGTSATDTQY

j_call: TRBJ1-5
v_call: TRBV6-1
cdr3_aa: ASREGTGIQPQH

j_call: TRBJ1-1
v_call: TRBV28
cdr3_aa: ALVGGMNTEAF

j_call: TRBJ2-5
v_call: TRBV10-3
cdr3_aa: AISEGQGLQETQY

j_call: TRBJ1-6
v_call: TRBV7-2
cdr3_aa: ASSPQGFYSPLH

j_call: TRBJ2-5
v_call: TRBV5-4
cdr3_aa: ASGGQETQY

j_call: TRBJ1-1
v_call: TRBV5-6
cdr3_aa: ASRQDRTDRTEAF

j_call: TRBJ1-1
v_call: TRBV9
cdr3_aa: ASRLEDRRNTEAF

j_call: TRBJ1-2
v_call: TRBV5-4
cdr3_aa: ASSSLLTANYGYT

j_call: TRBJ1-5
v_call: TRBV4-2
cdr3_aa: ASSPGLERLPYSNQPQH

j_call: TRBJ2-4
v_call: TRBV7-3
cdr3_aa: ASSLIGGGLAVIQY

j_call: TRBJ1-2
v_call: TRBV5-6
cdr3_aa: ASSFDRQPGGYT

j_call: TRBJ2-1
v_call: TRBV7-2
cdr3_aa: ASRKGLAGGGEQF

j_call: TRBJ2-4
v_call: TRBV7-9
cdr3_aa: ASSMADPQY

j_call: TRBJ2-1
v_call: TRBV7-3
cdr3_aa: ASSLGAGVPYNEQF

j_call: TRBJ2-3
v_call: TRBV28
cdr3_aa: ASTLMGKGTDTQY

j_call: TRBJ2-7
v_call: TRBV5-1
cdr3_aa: ASSLTRGTGESEQY

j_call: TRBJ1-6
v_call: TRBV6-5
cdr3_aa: ASSYSRGQHNSPLH

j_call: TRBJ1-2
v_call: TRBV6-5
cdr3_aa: ASSDSDRPSGGYT

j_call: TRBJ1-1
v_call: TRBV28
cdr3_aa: ASGPYTEAF

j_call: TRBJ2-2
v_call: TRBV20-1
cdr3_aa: SAEDTGELF

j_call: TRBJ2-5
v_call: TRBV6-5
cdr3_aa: ASTSRGETQY

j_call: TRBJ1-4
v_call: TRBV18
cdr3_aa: ASSPLGSDNEKLF

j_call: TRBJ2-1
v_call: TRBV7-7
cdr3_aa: ASSPGTGNNEQF

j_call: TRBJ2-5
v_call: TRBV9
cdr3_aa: ASSVKRGQETQY

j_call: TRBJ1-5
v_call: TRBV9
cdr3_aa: ASSPDRGNQPQH

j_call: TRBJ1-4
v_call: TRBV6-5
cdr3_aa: ASSYSGLGQEKLF

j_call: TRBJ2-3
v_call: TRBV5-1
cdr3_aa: ASRIQPPTDTQY

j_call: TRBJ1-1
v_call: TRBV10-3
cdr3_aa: AISEAGTPEAF

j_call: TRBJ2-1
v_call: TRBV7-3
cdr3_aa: ASSSLVNEQF

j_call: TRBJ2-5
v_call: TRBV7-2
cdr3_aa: ASSPLGETQY

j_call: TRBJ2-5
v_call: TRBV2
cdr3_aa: ASSVERGEGETQY

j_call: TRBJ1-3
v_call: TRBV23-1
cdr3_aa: ASSQPDSTGNTIY

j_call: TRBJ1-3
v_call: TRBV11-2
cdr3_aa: ASSSQGPLSGNTIY